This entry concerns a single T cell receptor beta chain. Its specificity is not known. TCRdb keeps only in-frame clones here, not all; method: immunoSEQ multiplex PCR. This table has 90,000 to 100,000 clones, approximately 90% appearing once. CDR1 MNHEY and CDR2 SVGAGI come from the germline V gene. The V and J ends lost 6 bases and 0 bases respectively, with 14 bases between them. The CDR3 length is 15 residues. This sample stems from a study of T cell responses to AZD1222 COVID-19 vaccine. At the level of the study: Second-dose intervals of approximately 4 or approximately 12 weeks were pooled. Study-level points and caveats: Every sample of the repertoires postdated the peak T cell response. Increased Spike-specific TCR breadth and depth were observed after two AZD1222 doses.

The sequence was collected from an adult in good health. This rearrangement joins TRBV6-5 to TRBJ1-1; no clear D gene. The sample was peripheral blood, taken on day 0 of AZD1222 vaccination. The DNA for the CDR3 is TGTGCCAGCAGCGTTGGTGTAGACTTGAACACTGAAGCTTTCTTT. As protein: CASSVGVDLNTEAFF.